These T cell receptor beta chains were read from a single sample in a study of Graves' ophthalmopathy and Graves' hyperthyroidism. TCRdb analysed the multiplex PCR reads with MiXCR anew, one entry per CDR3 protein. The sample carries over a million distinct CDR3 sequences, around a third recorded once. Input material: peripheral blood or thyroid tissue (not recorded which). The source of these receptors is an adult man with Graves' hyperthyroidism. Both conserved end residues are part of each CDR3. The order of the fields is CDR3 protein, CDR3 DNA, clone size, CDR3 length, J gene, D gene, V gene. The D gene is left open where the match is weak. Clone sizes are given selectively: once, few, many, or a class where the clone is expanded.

CASSWLGSRLAF | TGTGCCAGCAGTTGGCTCGGTAGCCGTCTCGCTTTC | many | 12 | TRBJ1-2 | NA | TRBV6-5
CASSLIFDGQETQYF | TGTGCCAGCAGTTTAATTTTCGACGGACAAGAGACCCAGTACTTC | NA | 15 | TRBJ2-5 | NA | TRBV12-3/TRBV12-4
CASSKRLAGDRELYF | TGTGCCAGCAGCAAACGACTAGCGGGAGACCGGGAGCTGTACTTC | NA | 15 | TRBJ2-7 | TRBD2 | TRBV7-2
CASRKRNPFYEQYF | TGTGCCAGCAGGAAACGGAACCCCTTTTACGAGCAGTACTTC | many | 14 | TRBJ2-7 | NA | TRBV12-3/TRBV12-4
CSASGRDRNQATNEKLFF | TGCAGTGCTAGCGGCCGGGACAGAAACCAGGCAACTAATGAAAAACTGTTTTTT | few | 18 | TRBJ1-4 | TRBD1 | TRBV20-1
CASSHGTSGRYEQYF | TGCGCCAGCAGCCATGGGACTAGCGGGAGATACGAGCAGTACTTC | few | 15 | TRBJ2-7 | TRBD2 | TRBV4-1
CSVSGGTGLQETQYF | TGCAGCGTTAGTGGCGGGACAGGACTGCAAGAGACCCAGTACTTC | NA | 15 | TRBJ2-5 | TRBD1 | TRBV29-1
CASSLGTEQGAFF | TGCGCCAGCAGCTTGGGTACGGAGCAGGGGGCTTTCTTT | NA | 13 | TRBJ1-1 | NA | TRBV5-1
CAISDGRGYYEQYF | TGTGCCATCAGTGATGGACGGGGTTACTACGAGCAGTACTTC | NA | 14 | TRBJ2-7 | NA | TRBV10-3
CSARDPGQSLFGEQYF | TGCAGTGCTAGAGACCCGGGACAGAGCCTTTTCGGCGAGCAGTACTTC | many | 16 | TRBJ2-7 | TRBD1 | TRBV20-1
CAISEEGGQPQHF | TGTGCCATCAGTGAGGAGGGCGGTCAGCCCCAGCATTTT | NA | 13 | TRBJ1-5 | NA | TRBV10-3
CSVGGTGGLGSYEQYF | TGCAGCGTTGGGGGGACAGGGGGACTGGGGAGCTACGAGCAGTACTTC | NA | 16 | TRBJ2-7 | TRBD1 | TRBV29-1
CASSLIGGSYEQYF | TGTGCCAGCAGCTTAATTGGAGGCTCCTACGAGCAGTACTTC | many | 14 | TRBJ2-7 | NA | TRBV7-9
CATNQAPIQGAYGYTF | TGTGCCACCAACCAGGCTCCTATCCAGGGGGCTTATGGCTACACCTTC | few | 16 | TRBJ1-2 | TRBD1 | TRBV25-1
CASSESGGGAYEQYF | TGTGCCAGCAGTGAGAGCGGCGGTGGGGCCTACGAGCAGTACTTC | NA | 15 | TRBJ2-7 | NA | TRBV6-2/TRBV6-3
CASSSRNGGVEQYF | TGCGCCAGCAGCTCCCGGAACGGGGGAGTTGAGCAGTACTTC | NA | 14 | TRBJ2-7 | NA | TRBV4-1
CAISDSGEETQYF | TGTGCCATCAGTGATTCAGGGGAAGAGACCCAGTACTTC | NA | 13 | TRBJ2-5 | NA | TRBV10-3
CSSAGEIQYF | TGCAGCTCTGCCGGGGAAATCCAGTACTTC | NA | 10 | TRBJ2-5 | NA | TRBV29-1
CASSFGQGGSGELFF | TGTGCCAGCAGTTTCGGACAGGGCGGATCCGGGGAGCTGTTTTTT | many | 15 | TRBJ2-2 | TRBD1 | TRBV7-2
CASRPSGRAFRPYEQYF | TGTGCCAGCAGACCTAGCGGGAGGGCCTTTCGGCCGTACGAGCAGTACTTC | NA | 17 | TRBJ2-7 | TRBD2 | TRBV12-3/TRBV12-4
CASSVAFGEQYF | TGTGCCAGCAGCGTAGCTTTTGGCGAGCAGTACTTC | many | 12 | TRBJ2-7 | NA | TRBV9
CASSPKRFYEQYF | TGTGCCAGCTCACCAAAGAGGTTCTACGAGCAGTACTTC | once | 13 | TRBJ2-7 | NA | TRBV12-3/TRBV12-4
CSVVPGQGRTDTQYF | TGCAGCGTTGTGCCGGGACAGGGACGCACAGATACGCAGTATTTT | NA | 15 | TRBJ2-3 | TRBD1 | TRBV29-1
CASSRAEGLEQYF | TGCGCCAGCAGCCGAGCAGAGGGACTCGAGCAGTACTTC | NA | 13 | TRBJ2-7 | NA | TRBV4-3
CASGSTSGGVEQYF | TGTGCCAGCGGCTCTACTAGCGGAGGGGTCGAGCAGTACTTC | NA | 14 | TRBJ2-7 | TRBD2 | TRBV10-3
CASSQDDPRTSATEAFF | TGCGCCAGCAGCCAAGACGATCCACGGACAAGTGCCACTGAAGCTTTCTTT | NA | 17 | TRBJ1-1 | NA | TRBV4-1
CASSWSQGDYGYTF | TGTGCCAGCAGCTGGTCACAGGGTGACTATGGCTACACCTTC | few | 14 | TRBJ1-2 | NA | TRBV7-9
CATSRGGSSTEAFF | TGTGCCACCAGCAGAGGGGGCAGTAGCACTGAAGCTTTCTTT | NA | 14 | TRBJ1-1 | NA | TRBV15
CASRPPREGEQYF | TGTGCCAGCAGACCCCCGCGGGAGGGAGAGCAGTACTTC | many | 13 | TRBJ2-7 | TRBD2 | TRBV3-1
CSVEWTGGHDYGYTF | TGCAGCGTTGAATGGACAGGGGGTCACGACTATGGCTACACCTTC | many | 15 | TRBJ1-2 | TRBD1 | TRBV29-1
CASSQEQGVYPTNEKLFF | TGCGCCAGCAGCCAAGAACAGGGGGTATATCCAACTAATGAAAAACTGTTTTTT | few | 18 | TRBJ1-4 | TRBD1 | TRBV4-1
CASSDGGVWGETQYF | TGTGCCAGCAGCGATGGAGGGGTTTGGGGGGAGACCCAGTACTTC | NA | 15 | TRBJ2-5 | NA | TRBV9
CASSVRQKNEKLFF | TGTGCCAGCAGTGTTCGTCAGAAGAATGAAAAACTGTTTTTT | many | 14 | TRBJ1-4 | NA | TRBV2
CASSLLGRDNYGYTF | TGTGCCAGCAGCTTATTAGGGAGGGACAACTATGGCTACACCTTC | many | 15 | TRBJ1-2 | NA | TRBV11-2
CASIEAGASSYEQYF | TGTGCCAGCATCGAAGCGGGCGCAAGCTCCTACGAGCAGTACTTC | NA | 15 | TRBJ2-7 | NA | TRBV7-2
CASSPGTGTGANVLTF | TGTGCCAGCAGTCCGGGGACCGGGACTGGGGCCAACGTCCTGACTTTC | few | 16 | TRBJ2-6 | NA | TRBV11-3
CASSQRGGTLYEQYF | TGTGCCAGCAGTCAGCGGGGGGGCACTCTCTACGAGCAGTACTTC | NA | 15 | TRBJ2-7 | TRBD2 | TRBV10-3
CSVGRAIYGYTF | TGCAGTGTCGGCAGGGCCATCTATGGCTACACCTTC | many | 12 | TRBJ1-2 | NA | TRBV20-1
CASSYRVRSVEQYF | TGTGCCAGCAGTTACCGGGTGCGATCCGTCGAGCAGTACTTC | NA | 14 | TRBJ2-7 | NA | TRBV6-4
CSARADLAGGGENEQYF | TGCAGTGCTAGAGCAGACCTAGCGGGAGGGGGGGAAAACGAGCAGTACTTC | many | 17 | TRBJ2-7 | TRBD2 | TRBV20-1
CASSPNPATGANVLTF | TGCGCCAGCAGCCCGAATCCGGCCACTGGGGCCAACGTCCTGACTTTC | NA | 16 | TRBJ2-6 | NA | TRBV4-3
CATSRAIGVQRAASGSPLHF | TGTGCCACCAGCAGAGCAATTGGGGTTCAAAGGGCCGCCAGCGGGTCACCCCTCCACTTT | many | 20 | TRBJ1-6 | NA | TRBV15
CASSLVLAELNTEAFF | TGTGCCAGCAGTTTAGTTTTAGCGGAGCTCAACACTGAAGCTTTCTTT | few | 16 | TRBJ1-1 | NA | TRBV12-3/TRBV12-4
CATSRVSGGRRRETQYF | TGTGCCACCAGCAGAGTTTCAGGGGGCAGAAGGAGGGAGACCCAGTACTTC | many | 17 | TRBJ2-5 | TRBD1 | TRBV15
CASSLYFKLSYNSPLHF | TGTGCCAGCAGCTTATATTTCAAGTTATCCTATAATTCACCCCTCCACTTT | many | 17 | TRBJ1-6 | NA | TRBV7-8
CATLEGPYSNQPQHF | TGTGCCACCTTGGAGGGCCCCTATAGCAATCAGCCCCAGCATTTT | many | 15 | TRBJ1-5 | NA | TRBV2
CASSPRQGKNTEAFF | TGTGCCAGCAGCCCCAGACAGGGGAAGAACACTGAAGCTTTCTTT | many | 15 | TRBJ1-1 | TRBD1 | TRBV7-2
CASKSGSIEQYF | TGTGCCAGCAAGTCCGGGTCAATCGAGCAGTACTTC | NA | 12 | TRBJ2-7 | NA | TRBV6-1
CSALAPGGLGEQYF | TGCAGTGCCTTAGCTCCTGGCGGCTTGGGCGAGCAGTACTTC | NA | 14 | TRBJ2-7 | NA | TRBV20-1
CSAVTGNSGELFF | TGCAGTGCCGTGACAGGGAATAGCGGGGAGCTGTTTTTT | NA | 13 | TRBJ2-2 | TRBD1 | TRBV20-1
CSAFGQGVRETQYF | TGCAGTGCCTTCGGACAGGGGGTGAGGGAGACCCAGTACTTC | NA | 14 | TRBJ2-5 | TRBD1 | TRBV20-1
CASKWGRGPRGYEQYF | TGTGCCAGCAAGTGGGGGCGGGGCCCTCGGGGTTACGAGCAGTACTTC | many | 16 | TRBJ2-7 | NA | TRBV7-8
CASSLALGSSGQTSRDTGELFF | TGTGCCAGCAGCTTAGCCTTGGGTTCAAGTGGACAGACTTCTCGGGACACCGGGGAGCTGTTTTTT | NA | 22 | TRBJ2-2 | NA | TRBV7-9
CSVDPGTSSGNTIYF | TGCAGCGTCGATCCGGGAACGAGCTCTGGAAACACCATATATTTT | few | 15 | TRBJ1-3 | NA | TRBV29-1
CASSVRLAGVYEQYF | TGTGCCAGCAGCGTCCGACTAGCGGGAGTGTACGAGCAGTACTTC | NA | 15 | TRBJ2-7 | TRBD2 | TRBV9
CASSPRPIYATNEKLFF | TGTGCCAGCAGCCCCAGACCCATCTATGCAACTAATGAAAAACTGTTTTTT | NA | 17 | TRBJ1-4 | NA | TRBV11-2
CSVGSRGQGEQYF | TGCAGCGTTGGTTCCAGGGGGCAAGGCGAGCAGTACTTC | NA | 13 | TRBJ2-7 | TRBD1 | TRBV29-1
CAIRTQREGFSTGELFF | TGTGCCATCAGAACCCAGCGGGAGGGTTTCTCTACCGGGGAGCTGTTTTTT | NA | 17 | TRBJ2-2 | TRBD2 | TRBV10-3
CASSGAALQETQYF | TGTGCCAGCAGTGGGGCGGCCCTCCAAGAGACCCAGTACTTC | NA | 14 | TRBJ2-5 | NA | TRBV2
CASSLLPQGAVPEQYF | TGTGCCAGCAGCTTACTCCCGCAGGGGGCCGTTCCCGAGCAGTACTTC | many | 16 | TRBJ2-7 | TRBD1 | TRBV7-9